A single sample gave rise to the 32 T cell receptor beta chains below, sequenced in a study of T-cell memory formation after mild COVID-19. TCRdb itself ran the 5' RACE reads through MiXCR, one entry per CDR3 protein. The sample holds hundreds of thousands of distinct CDR3 sequences; roughly a quarter are singletons and the top ten take roughly 9.7%. Sequencing input: PBMCs or a T cell subset sorted from them (not recorded which). All receptors derive from an adult woman who had mild COVID-19 (a few samples of this study predate the infection). Cell type and time point are not known.

About this clonotype: Its ends do not fully match the called genes, so a read error is possible. This chain uses TRBV7-8 with TRBJ1-4; TRBD1 aligns across 12 bases. The V gene's germline CDR1 is SGHVS and CDR2 FQNEAQ. The CDR3 has 16 residues. Here the CDR3 reads CASSLKPGQGAKALIF. The CDR3 DNA reads TGTGCCAGCAGCCTAAAACCGGGACAGGGGGCTAAGGCGCTGATTTTT.

The chain couples TRBV5-1 to TRBJ2-1; no firm D call. The CDR3 sequence is 15 residues long. CDR1 and CDR2 (germline): SGHRS, YFSETQ. Trimming pared 4 bases from V and 0 bases from J, leaving 11 bases between. In DNA form, the CDR3 reads TGCGCCAGCAGCCTGGGATTCGACTCCTACAATGAGCAGTTCTTC. This translates into CASSLGFDSYNEQFF.

This clonotype was detected ten times or more. The genes are TRBV5-1 and TRBJ2-2, with D possibly TRBD2 on 5 matching bases. This CDR3 is 15 amino acids long. Trimming left V 0 bases short and J 1 base short, with 7 bases between. The germline gives CDR1 SGHRS, CDR2 YFSETQ. CDR3 in DNA: TGCGCCAGCAGCTTGGCCAGCGGGAACACCGGGGAGCTGTTTTTT. Translation gives CASSLASGNTGELFF.

The rearrangement joins TRBV9 to TRBJ2-2, with 7 bases matching TRBD2. The ends lost 6 bases at V and 2 bases at J; junction bases unmatched: 10. The CDR3 is 16 amino acids. CDR1 SGDLS and CDR2 YYNGEE come from the germline V gene. CDR3 protein: CASTPAGQPNTGELFF. The CDR3 DNA follows: TGTGCCAGCACCCCAGCGGGGCAGCCCAACACCGGGGAGCTGTTTTTT.

J is TRBJ2-3 and V is TRBV5-1, with 13 bases identical to TRBD2. Germline loops: CDR1 SGHRS, CDR2 YFSETQ. V trimming: 3 bases; J trimming: 6 bases; junction bases outside the gene matches: 4. The CDR3 contains 15 residues. DNA for the CDR3: TGCGCCAGCAGCTCGACTAGCGGGGGGCTGGATACGCAGTATTTT. Its translation is CASSSTSGGLDTQYF.

At least ten counts were recorded for this clonotype. V gene TRBV5-1 combines with J gene TRBJ1-6; D uncertain. This CDR3 contains 15 residues. Trimming left V 0 bases short and J 9 bases short, with 13 bases between. CDR1 and CDR2 from the germline V gene are SGHRS and YFSETQ. CDR3 bases: TGCGCCAGCAGCTTGGCCGATTATGCAGGTTCACCCCTCCACTTT. Amino acids: CASSLADYAGSPLHF.

On this clonotype itself: Just one base apart from a much larger clone, this may be a read error. The CDR3 carries no conserved terminal phenylalanine or tryptophan, so it likely arises from a read error. The chain recombines TRBV5-1 with TRBJ2-4; 7 bases map to TRBD1. The CDR3 spans 15 residues. Per germline, CDR1 SGHRS and CDR2 YFSETQ. The junction had 10 bases not matched to a gene; V was cut back by 4 bases and J by 6 bases. The DNA of the CDR3 is TGCGCCAGCAGCCAAGAGGGGGCCTATGGAAACATTCAGTACGTC. Encoded protein: CASSQEGAYGNIQYV.

The V and J genes are TRBV24-1 and TRBJ2-2, with 7 bases that match TRBD1. The length of the CDR3 is 15 residues. The germline V gene has CDR1 KGHDR and CDR2 SFDVKD. With V trimmed by 0 bases and J by 6 bases, 3 bases remained unmatched. The CDR3 sequence is CATSDLRQGAGELFF. The CDR3 DNA follows: TGTGCCACCAGTGATTTGCGACAGGGTGCCGGGGAGCTGTTTTTT.

This clonotype was observed a handful of times. V usage is TRBV12-3 or TRBV12-4 and J usage is TRBJ2-5; possibly TRBD1 or TRBD2 for D (5 bases each). V lost 3 bases to trimming and J lost 0 bases, with 8 bases between them. CDR3 length equals 14 residues. The CDR3 region has the DNA TGTGCCAGCAGTTTTGAGGGGCACCAAGAGACCCAGTACTTC. It is translated as CASSFEGHQETQYF.

This clonotype came up a few times. The V call is TRBV19, the J call TRBJ2-1, with 7 nucleotides matching TRBD2. Germline values: CDR1 LNHDA, CDR2 SQIVND (reference sequence). With V trimmed by 5 bases and J by 0 bases, 7 bases remained unmatched. CDR3 size: 16 residues. CDR3 DNA sequence: TGTGCCAGTAGTGCCGAGCGGGGACCCTCCTACAATGAGCAGTTCTTC. Translating gives CASSAERGPSYNEQFF. The entire variable domain, with the rest obtained from reference TRBV19 and TRBJ2-1, is as follows: DGGITQSPKYLFRKEGQNVTLSCEQNLNHDAMYWYRQDPGQGLRLIYYSQIVNDFQKGDIAEGYSVSREKKESFPLTVTSAQKNPTAFYLCASSAERGPSYNEQFFGPGTRLTVL.

There are a few counts of this clonotype. The chain couples TRBV5-1 to TRBJ1-5, with D possibly matching TRBD1 (5 bases). This CDR3 has 15 residues. V was shortened by 3 bases and J by 0 bases, with 10 bases between the two germline ends. Germline V CDR1 and CDR2: SGHRS, YFSETQ. The CDR3 sequence is CASSSGIYSNQPQHF. The CDR3 DNA is TGCGCCAGCAGCTCAGGGATCTATAGCAATCAGCCCCAGCATTTT.

This clonotype appeared a few times. The gene calls are TRBV12-3 or TRBV12-4 and TRBJ2-5; possibly TRBD2 for D (6 bases). V lost 8 bases, J lost 9 bases, and 13 bases lay in between. The CDR3 is made up of 11 amino acids. CDR3: CASGTLRAQYF. In DNA form, the CDR3 reads TGTGCCAGCGGGACTCTTAGGGCCCAGTACTTC.

This clonotype was counted only a few times. The chain uses TRBV30 and TRBJ2-5, with 8 bases fitting TRBD1. V lost 2 bases, J lost 1 base, and 0 bases stayed unmatched. The length of the CDR3 is 13 residues. Germline V gene data show CDR1 as GTSNPN and CDR2 as SVGIG (reference sequence). CDR3 sequence reads: CAWSQGAQETQYF. CDR3 in DNA: TGTGCCTGGAGTCAGGGGGCCCAAGAGACCCAGTACTTC.

This clonotype was found a few times. The rearrangement uses TRBV19 and TRBJ2-5; D may correspond to TRBD1 or TRBD2 (5 bases each). There are 16 residues in the CDR3. From germline, CDR1 is LNHDA and CDR2 SQIVND (reference sequence). Deletions cut 5 bases from V and 2 bases from J, with 18 bases between. The CDR3 region is CASSLRDPGNQETQYF. Written as DNA, the CDR3 is TGTGCCAGTAGTCTCCGGGACCCCGGTAATCAAGAGACCCAGTACTTC.

The chain links TRBV15 to TRBJ2-5; D perhaps matches TRBD2 (6 bases). The CDR3 extends over 14 amino acids. V was cut by 8 bases and J by 5 bases, with 18 bases left in between. Germline CDR1 LNHNV, CDR2 YYDKDF (reference sequence). The CDR3 bases are TGTGCCACCGCCCTTGGAGGGTCCATGGAGACCCAGTACTTC. This encodes CATALGGSMETQYF.

CDR3 sequence reads: CATSAWDRSRDTQYF. The CDR3 bases are TGTGCCACCAGTGCTTGGGACAGATCACGGGATACGCAGTATTTT. The rearrangement joins TRBV24-1 to TRBJ2-3; 7 positions agree with TRBD1. From germline, CDR1 is KGHDR and CDR2 SFDVKD. The CDR3 extends over 15 amino acids. V trimming: 5 bases; J trimming: 6 bases; junction bases outside the gene matches: 10.

This clonotype was detected only a few times. This sequence joins TRBV6-5 and TRBJ2-7, with 7 bases aligning to TRBD1. The CDR3 has 14 residues. J gave up 7 bases and V 3 bases, and 9 bases lay outside the gene matches. Germline CDR1 and CDR2: MNHEY and SVGAGI. CDR3 nucleotides: TGTGCCAGCAGTTATGGACAGGCGCCGAGGGAGCAGTACTTC. It translates to CASSYGQAPREQYF.

The chain joins TRBV29-1 to TRBJ1-5; 7 nucleotides align to TRBD1. The length of the CDR3 is 13 residues. V gave up 4 bases and J gave up 3 bases; unmatched junction bases: 3. CDR1 SQVTM and CDR2 ANQGSEA come from the germline V gene. CDR3 in amino acids: CSVGGTANQPQHF. The CDR3 nucleotides read TGCAGCGTTGGGGGGACAGCCAATCAGCCCCAGCATTTT.

The gene calls are TRBV6-2 or TRBV6-3 and TRBJ1-6, with 10 positions matching TRBD1. Germline values: CDR1 MNHEY, CDR2 SVGEGT. V lost 7 bases, J lost 9 bases, and 9 bases stayed unmatched. The CDR3 has 15 amino acids. The DNA for the CDR3 is TGTGCCAGCACCCCTCCGGGACAGGGGATTTCACCCCTCCACTTT. Protein: CASTPPGQGISPLHF.

This clonotype showed up many times. The genes are TRBV18 and TRBJ1-1, with no clear D. V was trimmed by 8 bases and J by 1 base, leaving 8 bases between them. The CDR3 has 12 amino acids. The germline CDR1 and CDR2 sequences are KGHSH and LQKENI. The CDR3 region is CASSPRNTEAFF. The CDR3 DNA reads as TGTGCCAGCAGTCCGAGGAACACTGAAGCTTTCTTT.

Many counts were recorded for this clonotype. Here the CDR3 reads CASSWGRGNTEAFF. CDR3 coding DNA: TGTGCCAGCAGCTGGGGCCGCGGGAACACTGAAGCTTTCTTT. This chain joins TRBV5-6 and TRBJ1-1; the D gene is possibly TRBD1 (5 bases). The CDR3 length is 14 residues. Germline values: CDR1 SGHDT, CDR2 YYEEEE. V dropped 3 bases and J dropped 1 base, with 10 bases sitting between them.

This clonotype came up many times. This chain links TRBV5-1 with TRBJ2-2; D might be TRBD2 (6 bases). Per the germline V gene, CDR1 is SGHRS and CDR2 is YFSETQ. The CDR3 is 17 amino acids. Deletions cut 1 base from V and 4 bases from J, with 17 bases between. Here the CDR3 reads CASSLRGLWGVTGELFF. CDR3 coding DNA: TGCGCCAGCAGCTTGCGGGGACTTTGGGGGGTCACCGGGGAGCTGTTTTTT.

The rearrangement joins TRBV5-1 to TRBJ1-6, with 8 bases that match TRBD1. The CDR3 runs to 12 residues. In germline, CDR1 is SGHRS, CDR2 YFSETQ. V gave up 5 bases and J gave up 12 bases; unmatched junction bases: 4. Written as DNA, the CDR3 is TGCGCCAGCAGAACAGGGGGGCTACCCCTCCACTTT. This encodes CASRTGGLPLHF.

This clonotype has just a few counts. V is TRBV11-2 and J is TRBJ1-3; D gene ambiguous. The CDR3 is made up of 17 amino acids. Deletions cut 0 bases from V and 0 bases from J, with 12 bases between. Germline V lookup: CDR1 SGHAT, CDR2 FQNNGV. The CDR3 DNA follows: TGTGCCAGCAGCTTAGATCTTACCCCAGACTCTGGAAACACCATATATTTT. It specifies CASSLDLTPDSGNTIYF.

The V and J genes are TRBV6-5 and TRBJ1-2, with no clear D. The CDR3 is 14 amino acids. The germline V and J ends were trimmed by 5 bases and 5 bases, with 15 bases remaining between them. Germline assignment: CDR1 MNHEY and CDR2 SVGAGI. The CDR3 DNA sequence: TGTGCCAGCAGTCTACACTCAGCAGGTTATGGCTACACCTTC. Amino acids: CASSLHSAGYGYTF.

This chain uses TRBV7-6 with TRBJ2-3; 7 nucleotides agree with TRBD2. J lost 3 bases, V lost 1 base, and 7 bases had no gene match. Germline CDR1 SGHVS, CDR2 FNYEAQ. This CDR3 has 16 residues. CDR3: CASSLVGSSGTDTQYF. Written as DNA, the CDR3 is TGTGCCAGCAGCTTAGTGGGGTCTAGCGGAACAGATACGCAGTATTTT.

This clonotype has only one observation. The chain has TRBV5-1 and TRBJ1-3, with D unresolved. The CDR3 runs to 14 residues. Germline V gene data show CDR1 as SGHRS and CDR2 as YFSETQ. Trimming removed 4 bases from V and 0 bases from J, with 8 bases in between. CDR3 residues: CASSPDDSGNTIYF. CDR3 coding DNA: TGCGCCAGCAGCCCGGACGACTCTGGAAACACCATATATTTT. The entire variable domain, with the rest obtained from reference TRBV5-1 and TRBJ1-3, is as follows: KAGVTQTPRYLIKTRGQQVTLSCSPISGHRSVSWYQQTPGQGLQFLFEYFSETQRNKGNFPGRFSGRQFSNSRSEMNVSTLELGDSALYLCASSPDDSGNTIYFGEGSWLTVV.

Here the CDR3 reads CASRGASDTGELFF. In DNA form, the CDR3 reads TGTGCCAGCCGAGGGGCCTCGGACACCGGGGAGCTGTTTTTT. The chain has TRBV7-9 and TRBJ2-2; D tentatively reads TRBD1 or TRBD2 (5 bases each). CDR1 and CDR2 (germline): SEHNR, FQNEAQ (reference sequence). The length of the CDR3 is 14 residues. The V and J ends lost 8 bases and 3 bases respectively, with 13 bases between them.

J is TRBJ2-1 and V is TRBV12-3 or TRBV12-4; D possibly corresponds to TRBD2 (6 bases). V was clipped by 3 bases and J by 5 bases, with 23 bases between them. The CDR3 length is 18 residues. The chain's CDR3 is CASSFTEGVGSTHNEQFF. The CDR3, as DNA: TGTGCCAGCAGTTTTACGGAGGGAGTCGGGAGTACCCACAATGAGCAGTTCTTC.

There are a few counts of this clonotype. This chain joins TRBV7-8 and TRBJ2-7; 10 bases align to TRBD1. The CDR3 is 15 residues long. Germline loops: CDR1 SGHVS, CDR2 FQNEAQ. The junction had 8 bases not matched to a gene; V was cut back by 5 bases and J by 4 bases. The CDR3 region is CASSRQGAEYYEQYF. DNA of the CDR3: TGTGCCAGCAGCAGACAGGGGGCGGAATATTACGAGCAGTACTTC.

This clonotype was counted a few times. The chain is built from TRBV5-1 and TRBJ2-7; 11 bases line up with TRBD2. The CDR3 extends over 15 amino acids. With V trimmed by 5 bases and J by 2 bases, 6 bases remained unmatched. The germline gives CDR1 SGHRS, CDR2 YFSETQ. CDR3 protein: CASRPLAGGPYEQYF. The DNA of the CDR3 is TGCGCCAGCAGGCCTCTAGCGGGGGGCCCCTACGAGCAGTACTTC. The whole variable domain, remainder taken from reference TRBV5-1 and TRBJ2-7, is KAGVTQTPRYLIKTRGQQVTLSCSPISGHRSVSWYQQTPGQGLQFLFEYFSETQRNKGNFPGRFSGRQFSNSRSEMNVSTLELGDSALYLCASRPLAGGPYEQYFGPGTRLTVT.

Written as DNA, the CDR3 is TGCGCCAGCAGCCAGGCCCCCCGAGGGCCCCACGAGCAGTACTTC. Protein sequence: CASSQAPRGPHEQYF. V is TRBV4-1 and J is TRBJ2-7; tentatively, D is TRBD2 (5 bases). The CDR3 spans 15 residues. V was pared by 3 bases and J by 5 bases, with 17 bases between. Germline CDR1 and CDR2: MGHRA and YSYEKL.